Shown below are 13 T cell receptor beta chains from a single sample sequenced in a study of T-cell reconstitution after alpha-beta-depleted transplantation in children (dated by TCRdb to 2015 to 2016). Receptor libraries were prepared by PCR. The reads were generated on an Illumina HiSeq 2500. TCR libraries were prepared with molecular barcoding, using unique molecular identifiers to normalize TCRbeta repertoire quantification. Using fastp at Q25 and MiXCR, TCRdb reprocessed the public reads and kept productive beta chains. Merged by CDR3 protein, the rows form single entries marked with the most common genes and DNA. The sample table holds approximately 50,000 distinct CDR3 sequences, of which roughly half were seen once. The top ten clonotypes cover around two fifths of the sample. This specimen's treatment or condition label, interpreted: allogeneic hematopoietic cell transplantation with graft depleted of TCRalphabeta T cells and CD19 B cells.

The source was peripheral blood, collected before TCRalphabeta/CD19-depleted stem cell transplant. Every receptor here comes from a boy under three years old with SCID, due to receive a stem cell transplant.

In this sample, this clonotype turned up once. The chain has TRBV24-1 and TRBJ1-2; D is unresolved. In germline, CDR1 is KGHDR, CDR2 SFDVKD. This CDR3 spans 16 amino acids. Trimming shortened V by 4 bases and J by 3 bases, and 17 bases separated the two germline ends. CDR3 loop: CATSDPGLDGHYGYTF. For the CDR3, the DNA is TGTGCCACCAGTGACCCGGGCCTGGACGGACACTATGGCTACACCTTC.

The chain uses TRBV20-1 and TRBJ2-3, with a possible D match to TRBD1 (6 bases). Trimming shortened V by 3 bases and J by 2 bases, and 9 bases separated the two germline ends. The CDR3 is 13 amino acids. CDR1 and CDR2 from the germline V gene are DFQATT and SNEGSKA (reference sequence). CDR3: CSARRGFTDTQYF. The CDR3 region has the DNA TGCAGTGCTAGGAGGGGGTTCACAGATACGCAGTATTTT.

This clonotype came up a few times. The chain employs TRBV7-2 and TRBJ2-2; 11 bases fit TRBD2. The CDR3 covers 15 residues. The germline CDR1 and CDR2 sequences are SGHTA and FQGNSA. With V trimmed by 7 bases and J by 6 bases, 7 bases remained unmatched. CDR3 loop: CASNPASGGPGELFF. The CDR3 coding sequence is TGTGCCAGCAACCCCGCTAGCGGGGGGCCCGGGGAGCTGTTTTTT.

The J gene is TRBJ2-4, the V gene TRBV6-5; 8 bases map to TRBD1. V shed 3 bases and J 0 bases; nucleotides not matched to a gene: 7. The germline V gene encodes CDR1 MNHEY and CDR2 SVGAGI. CDR3 size: 17 residues. CDR3 in amino acids: CASSYSTGGIAKNIQYF. The CDR3 DNA reads as TGTGCCAGCAGTTATTCAACAGGGGGGATAGCCAAAAACATTCAGTACTTC.

This clonotype came up a few times. The chain couples TRBV12-3 or TRBV12-4 to TRBJ2-7, with 15 positions matching TRBD2. This CDR3 comprises 14 residues. With V trimmed by 6 bases and J by 3 bases, 0 bases remained unmatched. The CDR3 loop reads CASRGLAGGYEQYF. As DNA, the CDR3 is TGTGCCAGCAGGGGACTAGCGGGGGGCTACGAGCAGTACTTC.

The chain recombines TRBV10-3 with TRBJ1-1; TRBD1 is a possible D gene (5 bases). Trimming took 3 bases from V and 1 from J, leaving 15 bases between them. This CDR3 contains 16 residues. CDR1 ENHRY and CDR2 SYGVKD come from the germline V gene. The CDR3 coding sequence is TGTGCCATCAGTGATCCAATAGCTACAGGGAACACTGAAGCTTTCTTT. This codes for CAISDPIATGNTEAFF.

This clonotype has a handful of counts. The V call is TRBV25-1, the J call TRBJ2-3; D call uncertain. The V and J ends lost 3 bases and 5 bases respectively, with 12 bases between them. The length of the CDR3 is 14 residues. CDR1 MGHDK and CDR2 SYGVNS come from the germline V gene. In DNA form, the CDR3 reads TGTGCCAGCAGTGAGGTCCCCCCCCGAGATACGCAGTATTTT. Its protein is CASSEVPPRDTQYF.

This clonotype turned up a few times. The chain recombines TRBV12-3 or TRBV12-4 with TRBJ2-3; TRBD1 might be the D (7 bases). This CDR3 has 16 amino acids. Deletions cut 3 bases from V and 0 bases from J, with 13 bases between. CDR3 sequence (DNA): TGTGCCAGCAGTTTGGCAGGGGGGACTAGCACAGATACGCAGTATTTT. Translated, it gives CASSLAGGTSTDTQYF.

Only a few counts were recorded for this clonotype. This chain links TRBV6-4 with TRBJ2-3; 14 bases match TRBD2. CDR1 MRHNA and CDR2 SNTAGT come from the germline V gene. V shed 2 bases and J 5 bases; nucleotides not matched to a gene: 6. This CDR3 contains 17 residues. The CDR3 here is CASSDPRTSGGRDTQYF. CDR3 coding DNA: TGTGCCAGCAGTGACCCCAGGACTAGCGGGGGGCGAGATACGCAGTATTTT.

The J gene is TRBJ2-1, the V gene TRBV7-2; 8 bases fit TRBD2. CDR3 size: 16 residues. V lost 1 base and J lost 3; bases outside the gene matches: 5. Per germline, CDR1 SGHTA and CDR2 FQGNSA. CDR3 sequence (DNA): TGTGCCAGCAGCTTAGACGGGGGGGCCTACTACAATGAGCAGTTCTTC. Translation gives CASSLDGGAYYNEQFF.

The gene calls are TRBV4-2 and TRBJ2-2; 10 nucleotides align to TRBD2. CDR1 and CDR2 from the germline V gene are LGHNA and YNFKEQ. The CDR3 has 19 amino acids. The junction had 14 bases not matched to a gene; V was cut back by 7 bases and J by 0 bases. The CDR3 sequence is CASTPTGSGGVPNTGELFF. CDR3 DNA sequence: TGTGCCAGCACCCCGACTGGGAGCGGGGGGGTACCGAACACCGGGGAGCTGTTTTTT.

This clonotype came up a few times. J is TRBJ2-1 and V is TRBV6-2 or TRBV6-3; maybe TRBD2 (5 bases). Germline-derived CDR1 and CDR2 are MNHEY and SVGEGT. The CDR3 sequence is 17 residues long. Trimming cost V 4 bases and J 6 bases, with 22 bases left between them. The CDR3 spells CASSSPPSLAWGNEQFF. CDR3 sequence (DNA): TGTGCCAGCAGTTCCCCGCCCAGCCTAGCTTGGGGCAATGAGCAGTTCTTC.

This sequence joins TRBV6-2 or TRBV6-3 and TRBJ2-1, with 14 bases fitting TRBD2. J gave up 0 bases and V 4 bases, and 2 bases lay outside the gene matches. There are 17 residues in the CDR3. Germline CDR1 is MNHEY and CDR2 is SVGEGT. CDR3 region: CASSWTSGGSSYNEQFF. In DNA, the CDR3 is TGTGCCAGCAGTTGGACTAGCGGGGGGAGCTCCTACAATGAGCAGTTCTTC.